This T cell receptor (beta chain) was observed in a study of CD8+ T cells in alopecia areata. Study summary: A regimen of oral tofacitinib, 5 to 10 mg twice daily, was given to treated patients. Overall study results and limits: Although TCR sharing was seen in mice, sharing across patients was less clear, possibly for HLA-related reasons.

As regards this clone: Its specificity is unknown.

The authors extracted RNA and reverse transcribed it into cDNA as the sequencing template. Generated by immunoSEQ multiplex PCR, the TCRdb table keeps only in-frame clones and is missing some. The table records about 130,000 clones, roughly 61% of them present only once. CDR3 size: 13 residues. In germline, CDR1 is MNHNY, CDR2 SVGAGI (reference sequence). V was pared by 5 bases and J by 6 bases, with 11 bases between. The study team obtained lesional scalp punch biopsies and peripheral blood from alopecia areata patients. PBMCs were stained for CD3, CD4 and CD8, and CD4+ and CD8+ T cells were sorted. The chain recombines TRBV6-6 with TRBJ2-1; D possibly matches TRBD1 or TRBD2 (5 bases each). This sample comprised CD4+ T cells sorted from blood, obtained at week 0. The TCR was taken from a human donor with alopecia areata. The CDR3 bases are TGTGCCAGCAGTCCGGGGACCGTCAATGAGCAGTTCTTC. Translation: CASSPGTVNEQFF.